This TCR beta chain was profiled in a study of cytomegalovirus exposure and HLA in healthy donors. Study information: An earlier analysis identified fewer than 130 million unique TCR beta sequences in about 190 million T cells.

PCR employed 60 Vbeta and 13 Jbeta primers. Assay: immunoSEQ multiplex PCR; the TCRdb copy retains only in-frame clones and omits some. The data contain some 56,000 clones, under 90% of them singletons. Findings and limits, study-wide: Reports indicated that the classifier achieved high specificity and sensitivity in diagnosing cytomegalovirus status. Overall, around 150 TCR beta chains were annotated as cytomegalovirus-associated.

The CDR3 is made up of 19 amino acids. On this clone itself: What it binds is unknown.

The TCR was taken from a woman aged 40 to 55 in good health and CMV-seronegative. V and J are TRBV21-1 and TRBJ2-7; the DNA was not compared with TRBD2, the D call given in the table. TRBV21-1 is a pseudogene locus. The sample comprised PBMCs. The CDR3 spells CASTFQGGAGDYSSYEQYF. For the CDR3, the DNA is TGTGCCAGCACCTTTCAAGGGGGAGCAGGGGACTATTCTTCCTACGAGCAGTACTTC.